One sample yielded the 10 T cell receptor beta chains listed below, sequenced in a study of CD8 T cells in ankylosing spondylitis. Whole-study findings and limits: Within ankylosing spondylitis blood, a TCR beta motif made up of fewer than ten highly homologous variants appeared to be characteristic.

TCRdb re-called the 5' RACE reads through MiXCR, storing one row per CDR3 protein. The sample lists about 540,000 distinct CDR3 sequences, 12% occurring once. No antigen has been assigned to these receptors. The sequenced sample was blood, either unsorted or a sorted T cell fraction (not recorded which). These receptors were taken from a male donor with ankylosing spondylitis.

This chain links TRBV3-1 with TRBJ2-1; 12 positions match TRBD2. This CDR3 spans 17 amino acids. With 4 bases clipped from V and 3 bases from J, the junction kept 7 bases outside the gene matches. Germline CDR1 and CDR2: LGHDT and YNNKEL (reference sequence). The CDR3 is CASSRGTSGRLYNEQFF. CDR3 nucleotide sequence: TGTGCCAGCAGCCGCGGGACTAGCGGGCGACTCTACAATGAGCAGTTCTTC.

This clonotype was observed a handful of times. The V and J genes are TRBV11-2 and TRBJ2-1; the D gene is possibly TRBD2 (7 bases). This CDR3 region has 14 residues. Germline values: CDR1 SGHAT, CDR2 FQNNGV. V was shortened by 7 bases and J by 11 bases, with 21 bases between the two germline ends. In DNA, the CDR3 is TGTGCCAGCACCCAGGGGCGCGGGAGTTTAAAGCAGTTCTTC. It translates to CASTQGRGSLKQFF.

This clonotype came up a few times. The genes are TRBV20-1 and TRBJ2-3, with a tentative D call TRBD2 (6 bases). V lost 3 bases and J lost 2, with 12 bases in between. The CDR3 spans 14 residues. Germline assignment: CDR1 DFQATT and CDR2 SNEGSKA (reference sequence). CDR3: CSASRDSITDTQYF. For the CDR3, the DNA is TGCAGTGCTAGCCGGGACTCCATCACAGATACGCAGTATTTT.

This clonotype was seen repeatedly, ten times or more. The CDR3 loop reads CASSPRTSGDTGELFF. The CDR3 DNA reads TGCGCCAGCAGCCCACGGACTAGCGGAGACACCGGGGAGCTGTTTTTT. The chain joins TRBV5-1 to TRBJ2-2; 10 positions agree with TRBD2. Germline CDR1 SGHRS, CDR2 YFSETQ. This CDR3 has 16 amino acids. The V gene end was trimmed by 4 bases and the J gene end by 3 bases; junction bases not matched to a gene: 6. Full variable domain (remainder filled in from reference TRBV5-1 and TRBJ2-2): KAGVTQTPRYLIKTRGQQVTLSCSPISGHRSVSWYQQTPGQGLQFLFEYFSETQRNKGNFPGRFSGRQFSNSRSEMNVSTLELGDSALYLCASSPRTSGDTGELFFGEGSRLTVL.

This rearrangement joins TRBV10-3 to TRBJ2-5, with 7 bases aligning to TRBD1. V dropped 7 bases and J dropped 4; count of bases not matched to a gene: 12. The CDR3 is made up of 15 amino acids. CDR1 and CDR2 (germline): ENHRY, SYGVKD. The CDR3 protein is CAINGTVLARETQYF. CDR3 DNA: TGTGCCATCAACGGGACAGTATTAGCTCGAGAGACCCAGTACTTC.

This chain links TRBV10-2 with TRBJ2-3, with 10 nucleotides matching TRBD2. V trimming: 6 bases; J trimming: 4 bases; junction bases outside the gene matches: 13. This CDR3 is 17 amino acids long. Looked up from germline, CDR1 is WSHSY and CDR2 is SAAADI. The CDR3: CASSVLSGRAIADTQYF. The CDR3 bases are TGCGCCAGCAGCGTCCTGAGCGGGAGGGCCATCGCAGATACGCAGTATTTT.

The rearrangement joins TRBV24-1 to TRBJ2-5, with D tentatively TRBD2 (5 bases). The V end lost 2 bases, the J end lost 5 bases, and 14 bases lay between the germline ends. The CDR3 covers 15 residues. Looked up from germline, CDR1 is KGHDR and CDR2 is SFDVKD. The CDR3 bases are TGTGCCACCAGTGATTCGGGGTCCCTCGAGGAGACCCAGTACTTC. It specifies CATSDSGSLEETQYF.

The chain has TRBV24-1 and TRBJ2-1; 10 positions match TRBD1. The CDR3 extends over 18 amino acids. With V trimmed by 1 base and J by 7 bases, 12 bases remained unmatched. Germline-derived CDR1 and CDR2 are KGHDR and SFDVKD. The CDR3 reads CATSDFSSPGQGRNEQFF. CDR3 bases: TGTGCCACCAGTGATTTTAGCTCCCCGGGACAGGGGAGGAATGAGCAGTTCTTC.

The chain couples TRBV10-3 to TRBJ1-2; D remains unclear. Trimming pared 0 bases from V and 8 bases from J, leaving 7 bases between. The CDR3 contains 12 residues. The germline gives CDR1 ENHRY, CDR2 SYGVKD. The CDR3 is CAISESDRGYTF. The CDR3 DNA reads TGTGCCATCAGTGAGTCAGACCGCGGCTACACCTTC.

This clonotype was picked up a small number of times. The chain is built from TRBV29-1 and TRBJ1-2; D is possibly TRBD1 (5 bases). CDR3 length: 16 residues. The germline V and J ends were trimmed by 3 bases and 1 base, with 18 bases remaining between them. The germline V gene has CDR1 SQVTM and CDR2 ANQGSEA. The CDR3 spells CSVDPMGGIGNYGYTF. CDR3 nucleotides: TGCAGCGTTGACCCCATGGGGGGTATTGGTAACTATGGCTACACCTTC. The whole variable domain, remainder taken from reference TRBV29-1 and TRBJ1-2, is SAVISQKPSRDICQRGTSLTIQCQVDSQVTMMFWYRQQPGQSLTLIATANQGSEATYESGFVIDKFPISRPNLTFSTLTVSNMSPEDSSIYLCSVDPMGGIGNYGYTFGSGTRLTVV.